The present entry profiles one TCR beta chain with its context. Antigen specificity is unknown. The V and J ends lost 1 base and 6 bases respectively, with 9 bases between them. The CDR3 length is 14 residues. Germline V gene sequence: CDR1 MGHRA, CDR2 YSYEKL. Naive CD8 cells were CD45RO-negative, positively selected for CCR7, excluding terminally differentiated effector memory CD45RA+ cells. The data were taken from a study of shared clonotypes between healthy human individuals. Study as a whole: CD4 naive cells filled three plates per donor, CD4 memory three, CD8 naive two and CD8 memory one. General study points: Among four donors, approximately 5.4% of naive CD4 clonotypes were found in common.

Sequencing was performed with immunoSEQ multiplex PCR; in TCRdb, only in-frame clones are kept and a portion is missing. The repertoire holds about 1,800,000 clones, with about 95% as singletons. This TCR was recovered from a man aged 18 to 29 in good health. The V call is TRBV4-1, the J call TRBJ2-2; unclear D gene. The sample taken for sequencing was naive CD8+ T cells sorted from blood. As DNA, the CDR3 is TGCGCCAGCAGCCAAGTCGGATCCCCCGGGGAGCTGTTTTTT. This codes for CASSQVGSPGELFF.